Below are 12 T cell receptor beta chains sequenced from a single sample in a study of cytomegalovirus exposure and HLA in healthy donors. PCR employed 60 Vbeta and 13 Jbeta primers. The assay was immunoSEQ multiplex PCR, and TCRdb's table has in-frame clones only and misses some. The sample carries tens of thousands of clones, over 65% recorded once. The source material was PBMCs. These receptor sequences come from a man aged 35 to 55 in good health and CMV-seronegative.

This chain joins TRBV29-1 and TRBJ2-7; a possible D gene is TRBD1 (5 bases). Trimming took 4 bases from V and 3 from J, leaving 22 bases between them. The CDR3 extends over 16 amino acids. The V gene's germline CDR1 is SQVTM and CDR2 ANQGSEA. The CDR3 DNA sequence: TGCAGCGTTGGGGCATCACAGGACCTCCTAAACTACGAGCAGTACTTC. It codes for CSVGASQDLLNYEQYF.

The chain links TRBV11-3 to TRBJ2-1; TRBD2 matches 7 bases. The CDR3 has 18 residues. V lost 2 bases to trimming and J lost 11 bases; unmatched junction nucleotides: 21. Germline V gene lookup returns CDR1 SGHNT and CDR2 YENEEA. The CDR3 protein is CASSLLSPNSGTKGKQFF. The CDR3, as DNA: TGTGCCAGCAGCTTACTCTCCCCAAATTCCGGGACTAAGGGTAAGCAGTTCTTC.

The chain joins TRBV27 to TRBJ2-5; 8 bases map to TRBD1. After removal of 4 bases from V and 4 bases from J, the junction contained 5 bases not matched to a gene. Germline values: CDR1 MNHEY, CDR2 SMNVEV (reference sequence). CDR3 length equals 14 residues. In nucleotides, the CDR3 is TGTGCCAGCAGTTACCAGGGGGCGGGAGAGACCCAGTACTTC. Translating gives CASSYQGAGETQYF.

A remark on this clone: At one boundary the junction diverges from the germline segment, which might be a read error. Here the CDR3 reads CASNQGQETQYF. In DNA, the CDR3 is TGTGCTAGCAACCAGGGTCAAGAGACCCAGTACTTC. This rearrangement joins TRBV7-7 to TRBJ2-5, with D maybe TRBD1 (5 bases). Looked up from germline, CDR1 is SSHAT and CDR2 is FNYEAQ (reference sequence). The CDR3 sequence is 12 residues long.

There are a few counts of this clone. The V gene is TRBV28, the J gene TRBJ1-4, with 8 bases aligning to TRBD1. V lost 5 bases, J lost 6 bases, and 11 bases stayed unmatched. There are 16 residues in the CDR3. CDR1 is MDHEN and CDR2 is SYDVKM in the germline V gene. The CDR3 is CASSLTPTGVDEKLFF. The CDR3 DNA reads TGTGCCAGCAGTCTCACCCCGACAGGGGTAGATGAAAAACTGTTTTTT. The whole variable domain, remainder taken from reference TRBV28 and TRBJ1-4, is DVKVTQSSRYLVKRTGEKVFLECVQDMDHENMFWYRQDPGLGLRLIYFSYDVKMKEKGDIPEGYSVSREKKERFSLILESASTNQTSMYLCASSLTPTGVDEKLFFGSGTQLSVL.

The chain couples TRBV6-1 to TRBJ2-7; TRBD1 matches 11 bases. The CDR3 length is 15 residues. After removal of 3 bases from V and 6 bases from J, the junction contained 7 bases not matched to a gene. Germline CDR1 and CDR2: MNHNS and SASEGT. The CDR3 reads CASSEGGGQGGEQYF. CDR3 bases: TGTGCCAGCAGTGAGGGTGGGGGACAGGGGGGCGAGCAGTACTTC.

The chain employs TRBV5-1 and TRBJ2-5; the match to TRBD1 covers 9 bases. The J call may not be correct, given that the DNA end is closer to TRBJ2-7. This CDR3 comprises 14 residues. Germline V gene sequence: CDR1 SGHRS, CDR2 YFSETQ. The CDR3 spells CASRTGTGISEQYF. The CDR3, as DNA: TGCGCCAGCAGAACCGGGACAGGGATCTCCGAGCAGTACTTC.

The rearrangement links TRBV7-2 to TRBJ2-3, with TRBD2 as a possible D gene (5 bases). The germline V gene encodes CDR1 SGHTA and CDR2 FQGNSA. The CDR3 runs 15 residues. The germline V and J ends were trimmed by 2 bases and 2 bases, with 11 bases remaining between them. CDR3 sequence: CASSLRGYSTDTQYF. The CDR3 region has the DNA TGTGCCAGCAGCTTACGAGGGTATTCCACAGATACGCAGTATTTT.

This clone was seen only once. The rearrangement links TRBV30 to TRBJ1-6, with D unresolved. CDR3 length equals 11 residues. Between the trimmed V and J ends, which lost 4 bases and 7 bases, there was a span of 5 bases. The germline gives CDR1 GTSNPN, CDR2 SVGIG (reference sequence). CDR3 loop: CAWNGNSPLHF. DNA for the CDR3: TGTGCCTGGAACGGGAATTCACCCCTCCACTTT.

The chain carries TRBV9 and TRBJ2-3; 8 bases align to TRBD1. The V gene's germline CDR1 is SGDLS and CDR2 YYNGEE. This CDR3 region has 14 residues. V lost 4 bases, J lost 6 bases, and 7 bases stayed unmatched. DNA of the CDR3: TGTGCCAGCAGCCCCGGACAGGGTCTGGATACGCAGTATTTT. Residues: CASSPGQGLDTQYF.

This clone was seen more than once but under ten times. The chain uses TRBV5-4 and TRBJ2-1; D is unresolved. This CDR3 is 14 amino acids long. Germline V gives CDR1 SGHNT, CDR2 YYREEE (reference sequence). Trimming took 4 bases from V and 1 from J, leaving 9 bases between them. The CDR3 reads CASSPGTSYNEQFF. The CDR3 bases are TGTGCCAGCAGCCCAGGTACATCCTACAATGAGCAGTTCTTC.

The V and J genes are TRBV6-5 and TRBJ2-5; 8 nucleotides agree with TRBD1. The J call could be wrong; TRBJ2-7 is a better fit for the DNA end. The CDR3 is 14 amino acids. CDR1 MNHEY and CDR2 SVGAGI come from the germline V gene. CDR3 region: CASSEQGGTYEQYF. The DNA of the CDR3 is TGTGCCAGCAGTGAACAGGGGGGCACCTACGAGCAGTACTTC.